This T cell receptor (beta chain) was recorded in a study of shared clonotypes between healthy human individuals. About the study: Per-donor plates numbered three CD4 naive, three CD4 memory, two CD8 naive and one CD8 memory.

Only CD45RO-negative cells positively selected for CCR7 counted as naive CD8 cells, so terminally differentiated effector memory CD45RA+ cells were excluded. General study findings and limits: Across a handful of donors, naive CD4 shared 5% to 6.5%, naive CD8 around 4%, memory CD4 2% to 2.5%, memory CD8 0.4%.

About this clone itself: The antigen is not known.

Assay used: immunoSEQ multiplex PCR; TCRdb lists only in-frame clones, some missing. Seen here are around 2.1 million clones, around 93% observed once, and the top ten hold more than 1.5%. The germline V and J ends were trimmed by 0 bases and 6 bases, with 9 bases remaining between them. CDR3 length: 14 residues. Germline V gene lookup returns CDR1 LGHNA and CDR2 YSLEER. The rearrangement joins TRBV4-3 to TRBJ1-5; perhaps TRBD1 as D (5 bases). The sequencing input was naive CD8+ T cells from PBMCs. This receptor was identified in a man younger than 30 in good health. Some clones in this sample may be carry-over from other donors' samples. CDR3 sequence: CASSQERGGQPQHF. As DNA, the CDR3 is TGCGCCAGCAGCCAAGAGAGGGGAGGTCAGCCCCAGCATTTT.